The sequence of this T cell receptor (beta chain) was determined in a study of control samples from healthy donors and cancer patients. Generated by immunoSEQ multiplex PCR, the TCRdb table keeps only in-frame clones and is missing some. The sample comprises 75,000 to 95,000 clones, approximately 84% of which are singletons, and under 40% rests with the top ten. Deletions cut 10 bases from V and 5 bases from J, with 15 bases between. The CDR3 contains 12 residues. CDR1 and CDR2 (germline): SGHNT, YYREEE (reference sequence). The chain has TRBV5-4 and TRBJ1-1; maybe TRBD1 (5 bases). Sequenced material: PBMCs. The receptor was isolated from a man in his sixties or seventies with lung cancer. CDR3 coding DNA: TGTGCCGCCCGGGGGGAGGGGACTGAAGCTTTCTTT. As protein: CAARGEGTEAFF. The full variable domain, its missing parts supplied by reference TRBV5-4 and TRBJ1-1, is ETGVTQSPTHLIKTRGQQVTLRCSSQSGHNTVSWYQQALGQGPQFIFQYYREEENGRGNFPPRFSGLQFPNYSSELNVNALELDDSALYLCAARGEGTEAFFGQGTRLTVV.